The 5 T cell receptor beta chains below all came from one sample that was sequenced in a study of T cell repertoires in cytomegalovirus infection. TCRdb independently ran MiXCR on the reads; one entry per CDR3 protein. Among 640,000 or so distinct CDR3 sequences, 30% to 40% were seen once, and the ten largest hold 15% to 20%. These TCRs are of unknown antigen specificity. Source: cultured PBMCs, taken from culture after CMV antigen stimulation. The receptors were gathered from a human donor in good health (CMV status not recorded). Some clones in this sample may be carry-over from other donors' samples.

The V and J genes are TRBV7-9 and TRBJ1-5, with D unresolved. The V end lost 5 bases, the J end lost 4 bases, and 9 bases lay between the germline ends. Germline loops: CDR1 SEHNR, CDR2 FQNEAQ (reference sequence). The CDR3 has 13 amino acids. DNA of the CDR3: TGTGCCAGCAGCCGCAATAATAATCAGCCCCAGCATTTT. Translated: CASSRNNNQPQHF. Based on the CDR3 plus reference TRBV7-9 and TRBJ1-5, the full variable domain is DTGVSQNPRHKITKRGQNVTFRCDPISEHNRLYWYRQTLGQGPEFLTYFQNEAQLEKSRLLSDRFSAERPKGSFSTLEIQRTEQGDSAMYLCASSRNNNQPQHFGDGTRLSIL.

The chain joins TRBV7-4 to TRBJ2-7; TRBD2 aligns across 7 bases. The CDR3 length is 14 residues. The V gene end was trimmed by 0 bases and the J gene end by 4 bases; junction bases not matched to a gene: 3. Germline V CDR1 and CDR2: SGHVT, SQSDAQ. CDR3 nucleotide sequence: TGTGCCAGCAGCTTAGCTGCGGGAGTTTACGAGCAGTACTTC. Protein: CASSLAAGVYEQYF.

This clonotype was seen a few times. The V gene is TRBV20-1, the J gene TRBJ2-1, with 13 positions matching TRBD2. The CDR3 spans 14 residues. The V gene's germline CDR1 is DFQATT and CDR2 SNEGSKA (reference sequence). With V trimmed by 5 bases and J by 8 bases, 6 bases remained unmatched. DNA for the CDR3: TGCAGTGCTGTCGGACTAGCGGGAGTGTATGAGCAGTTCTTC. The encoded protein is CSAVGLAGVYEQFF.

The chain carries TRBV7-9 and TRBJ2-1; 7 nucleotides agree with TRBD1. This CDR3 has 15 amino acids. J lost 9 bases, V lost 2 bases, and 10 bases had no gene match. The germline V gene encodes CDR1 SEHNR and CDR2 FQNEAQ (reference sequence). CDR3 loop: CASSLWGSRDSEQFF. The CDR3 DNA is TGTGCCAGCAGCTTATGGGGGTCTAGGGACAGTGAGCAGTTCTTC.

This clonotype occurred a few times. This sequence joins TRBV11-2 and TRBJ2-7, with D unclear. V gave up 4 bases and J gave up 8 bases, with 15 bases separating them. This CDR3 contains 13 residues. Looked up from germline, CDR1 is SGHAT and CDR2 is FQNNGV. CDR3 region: CASSSEGLVKQYF. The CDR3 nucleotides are TGTGCCAGCAGCTCAGAAGGCTTGGTCAAGCAGTACTTC.